The 4 T cell receptor beta chains in this list originate from one sample, sequenced in a study of metastatic and nonmetastatic thyroid tumors (dated by TCRdb to the early 2020s). The protocol used for the library was PCR. Data came from an Illumina HiSeq 4000. Starting from the raw public reads, TCRdb applied fastp trimming at Q25, assembled clones with MiXCR and retained in-frame beta chains. The table for this sample lists tens of thousands of clones; around 20% of them were counted only once. Of the sample, about 7.8% falls within the top ten clones. No patient had received any treatment before thyroid surgery. Sequencing used blood. These receptors were taken from a female donor with papillary thyroid cancer or a benign thyroid nodule (not recorded which). Some clones in this sample may be carry-over from other donors' samples.

To note about this clone: Mismatch with germline at one junction end may stem from a read error. The chain uses TRBV28 and TRBJ1-2, with TRBD1 matching 7 bases. The germline CDR1 and CDR2 sequences are MDHEN and SYDVKM. CDR3 size: 14 residues. The CDR3 region has the DNA TGTGCCAGCAGCCTACAGGGGTCTCACTACGGCTACACCTTC. Translation gives CASSLQGSHYGYTF.

The chain has TRBV12-3 or TRBV12-4 and TRBJ2-7; TRBD1 agrees at 9 bases. The CDR3 extends over 15 amino acids. Trimming removed 5 bases from V and 5 bases from J; junction bases left unmatched: 10. CDR3 bases: TGTGCCAGCAGTCGCCCGGGACAGGGAATCAACGAGCAGTACTTC. Its protein is CASSRPGQGINEQYF.

This clone was seen only once. The junction differs from germline at one of its ends, possibly a read error. The rearrangement uses TRBV12-3 or TRBV12-4 and TRBJ2-1; TRBD1 might be the D (6 bases). The length of the CDR3 is 15 residues. CDR3 in DNA: TGTGCCACCAGTTTATCCAGGGGCCCCTACAATGAGCAGTTCTTC. It yields the protein CATSLSRGPYNEQFF.

This clone was observed at least ten times. The rearrangement links TRBV27 to TRBJ2-7, with 8 bases aligning to TRBD1. Germline CDR1 is MNHEY and CDR2 is SMNVEV (reference sequence). The CDR3 totals 16 residues. V gave up 0 bases and J gave up 4 bases; unmatched junction bases: 8. The CDR3 sequence is CASSLSGGTGHYEQYF. The DNA of the CDR3 is TGTGCCAGCAGTTTATCGGGTGGGACAGGTCATTACGAGCAGTACTTC.